The 3 T cell receptor beta chains given below trace back to one sample, sequenced in a study of T-cell memory formation after mild COVID-19. TCRdb recomputed calls from the 5' RACE reads with MiXCR, one row per CDR3 protein. The data contain around 390,000 distinct CDR3 sequences, approximately 15% of them singletons. The sequenced material came from PBMCs or a T cell subset sorted from them (not recorded which). Receptors were obtained from a man aged 18 to 30 who had mild COVID-19 (a few samples of this study predate the infection). Cell type and time point are not known.

There are a few counts of this clonotype. The rearrangement links TRBV2 to TRBJ1-4; D is uncertain. Germline V gives CDR1 SNHLY, CDR2 FYNNEI. The CDR3 runs to 11 residues. V lost 3 bases, J lost 14 bases, and 10 bases lay in between. In nucleotides, the CDR3 is TGTGCCAGCAGTGACTCAGTAGTTCTGTTTTTT. Translated, it gives CASSDSVVLFF.

This clonotype was seen a few times. CDR3 region: CASSLGVHEQYF. In DNA form, the CDR3 reads TGTGCCAGCAGCTTAGGGGTCCACGAGCAGTACTTC. J is TRBJ2-7 and V is TRBV7-8; D call uncertain. V lost 1 base and J lost 5, with 6 bases in between. Germline V gene data show CDR1 as SGHVS and CDR2 as FQNEAQ. The CDR3 totals 12 residues. Using reference TRBV7-8 and TRBJ2-7 for the parts outside the CDR3, the full variable domain is GAGVSQSPRYKVAKRGQDVALRCDPISGHVSLFWYQQALGQGPEFLTYFQNEAQLDKSGLPSDRFFAERPEGSVSTLKIQRTQQEDSAVYLCASSLGVHEQYFGPGTRLTVT.

This clonotype occurred many times. CDR3 bases: TGCAGCGTTGAAAAACAGCTTAACACCGGGGAGCTGTTTTTT. Its protein product is CSVEKQLNTGELFF. V usage is TRBV29-1 and J usage is TRBJ2-2; D gene ambiguous. V was trimmed by 2 bases and J by 2 bases, leaving 9 bases between them. Per germline, CDR1 SQVTM and CDR2 ANQGSEA. This CDR3 spans 14 amino acids.